The rows below give T cell receptor beta chains drawn from one sample of a study of CD8 T cells in ankylosing spondylitis. In TCRdb, the 5' RACE reads were re-called with MiXCR into one record per CDR3 protein. The table shows a few hundred thousand distinct CDR3 sequences, with 15% to 20% occurring only once. The sample taken for sequencing was blood, either unsorted or a sorted T cell fraction (not recorded which). Receptors originate from a male donor with ankylosing spondylitis. Each CDR3 is given with its conserved first and last residue. Some rows mark clone size as missing; the rest say once, few, many or name a class of expanded clone.

>TRBJ1-6|TRBV6-2/TRBV6-3|17|once
CASSYSSPDGLHSPLHF
>TRBJ2-1|TRBV29-1|18|.
CSVEDPQNVGRVYNEQFF
>TRBJ1-6|TRBV5-1|14|many
CASSRSGDNSPLHF
>TRBJ2-7|TRBV3-1|14|few
CASSRTGAHYEQYF
>TRBJ1-5|TRBV7-2|11|.
CASGPNQPQHF
>TRBJ1-1|TRBV12-3/TRBV12-4|17|.
CASSLTKGGIANTEAFF
>TRBJ2-1|TRBV19|15|.
CASTSGGLGYNEQFF
>TRBJ2-1|TRBV15|19|few
CATSSQNVAAWSPYNEQFF
>TRBJ2-7|TRBV29-1|13|many
CSVVLSGNYEQYF
>TRBJ1-1|TRBV7-3|13|.
CASSLDGATEAFF
>TRBJ2-7|TRBV5-1|13|few
CASSLAGRSEQYF
>TRBJ2-5|TRBV5-1|13|few
CASNGRRQETQYF
>TRBJ1-2|TRBV16|14|few
CASSQDGTTYGYTF
>TRBJ2-5|TRBV7-7|15|few
CASSLSAGIRETQYF
>TRBJ1-3|TRBV20-1|13|.
CSAIQPSGNTIYF
>TRBJ1-2|TRBV6-1|13|.
CASSEVRGYGYTF
>TRBJ2-2|TRBV20-1|15|few
CSARVPGLTTGELFF
>TRBJ2-3|TRBV28|11|.
CASGGWDTQYF
>TRBJ2-5|TRBV2|15|.
CASRAGGLSGETQYF
>TRBJ1-1|TRBV27|13|few
CASSSPLNTEAFF
>TRBJ2-3|TRBV7-8|16|.
CASSSSGRLGTDTQYF
>TRBJ1-5|TRBV12-3/TRBV12-4|12|.
CASSSRDQPQHF
>TRBJ1-1|TRBV5-5|12|.
CASSFDPNEAFF
>TRBJ1-5|TRBV12-3/TRBV12-4|16|few
CASSSAGTANNQPQHF
>TRBJ1-5|TRBV20-1|13|few
CSARVGRDQPQHF
>TRBJ2-5|TRBV9|14|once
CASSVDAGAKTQYF
>TRBJ1-6|TRBV3-1|15|few
CASSQQTAYNSPLHF
>TRBJ1-1|TRBV7-2|14|.
CASSIQGRDTEAFF
>TRBJ1-1|TRBV5-1|12|few
CASSLQGTGAFF
>TRBJ2-3|TRBV5-1|15|.
CASSLVQGEADTQYF
>TRBJ2-7|TRBV27|13|many
CASSRTGGLYRYF
>TRBJ2-6|TRBV6-5|16|many
CASSYVLSPGANVLTF
>TRBJ1-6|TRBV27|14|.
CASSPDRSHSPLHF
>TRBJ2-2|TRBV20-1|19|.
CCARFRTSGGAGNTGELFF